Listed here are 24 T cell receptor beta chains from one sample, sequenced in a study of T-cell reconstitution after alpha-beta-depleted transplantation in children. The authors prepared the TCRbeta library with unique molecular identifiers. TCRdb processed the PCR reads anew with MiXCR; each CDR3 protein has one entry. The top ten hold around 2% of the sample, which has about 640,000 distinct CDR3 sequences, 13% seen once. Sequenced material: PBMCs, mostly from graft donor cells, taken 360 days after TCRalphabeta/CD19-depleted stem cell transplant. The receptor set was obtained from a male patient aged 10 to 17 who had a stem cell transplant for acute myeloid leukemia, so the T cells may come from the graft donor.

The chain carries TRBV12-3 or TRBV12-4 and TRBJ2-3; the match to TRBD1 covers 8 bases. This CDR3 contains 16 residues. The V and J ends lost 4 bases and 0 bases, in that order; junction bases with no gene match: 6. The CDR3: CASSSPGTGSTDTQYF. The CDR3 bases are TGTGCCAGCAGTTCTCCCGGGACAGGTAGCACAGATACGCAGTATTTT.

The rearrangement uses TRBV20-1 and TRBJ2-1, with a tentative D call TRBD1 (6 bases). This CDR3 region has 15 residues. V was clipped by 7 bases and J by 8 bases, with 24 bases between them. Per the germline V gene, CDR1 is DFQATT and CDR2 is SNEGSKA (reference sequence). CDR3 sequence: CSGVQGLRVGYEQFF. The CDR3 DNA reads TGCAGTGGGGTGCAGGGGCTAAGAGTCGGTTATGAGCAGTTCTTC.

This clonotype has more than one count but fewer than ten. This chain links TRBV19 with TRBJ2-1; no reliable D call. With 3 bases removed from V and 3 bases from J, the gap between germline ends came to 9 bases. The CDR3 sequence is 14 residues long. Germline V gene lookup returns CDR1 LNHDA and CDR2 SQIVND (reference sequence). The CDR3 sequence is CASSIPPGYNEQFF. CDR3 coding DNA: TGTGCCAGTAGTATCCCCCCGGGCTACAATGAGCAGTTCTTC.

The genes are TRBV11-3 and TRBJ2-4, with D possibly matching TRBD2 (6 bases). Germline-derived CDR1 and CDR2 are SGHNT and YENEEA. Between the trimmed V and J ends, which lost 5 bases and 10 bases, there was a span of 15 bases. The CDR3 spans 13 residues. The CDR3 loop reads CASSGGTTGIQYF. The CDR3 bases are TGTGCCAGCAGCGGCGGGACGACGGGGATTCAGTACTTC.

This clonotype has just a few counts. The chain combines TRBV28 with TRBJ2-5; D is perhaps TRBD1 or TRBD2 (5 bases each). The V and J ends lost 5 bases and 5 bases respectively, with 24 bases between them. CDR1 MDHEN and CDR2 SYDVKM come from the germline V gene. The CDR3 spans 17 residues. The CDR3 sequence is CASSPPLRALNRETQYF. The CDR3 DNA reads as TGTGCCAGCAGTCCCCCCCTGCGGGCCTTGAACAGGGAGACCCAGTACTTC.

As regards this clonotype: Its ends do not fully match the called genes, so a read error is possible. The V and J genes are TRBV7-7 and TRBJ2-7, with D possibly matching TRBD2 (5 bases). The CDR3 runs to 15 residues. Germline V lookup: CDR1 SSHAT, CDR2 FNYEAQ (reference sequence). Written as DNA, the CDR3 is TGTGCTAGCAGCTTAAATCCGGGAACCTCCTACGAGCAGTACTTC. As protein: CASSLNPGTSYEQYF. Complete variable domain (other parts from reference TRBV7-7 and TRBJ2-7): GAGVSQSPRYKVTKRGQDVTLRCDPISSHATLYWYQQALGQGPEFLTYFNYEAQPDKSGLPSDRFSAERPEGSISTLTIQRTEQRDSAMYRCASSLNPGTSYEQYFGPGTRLTVT.

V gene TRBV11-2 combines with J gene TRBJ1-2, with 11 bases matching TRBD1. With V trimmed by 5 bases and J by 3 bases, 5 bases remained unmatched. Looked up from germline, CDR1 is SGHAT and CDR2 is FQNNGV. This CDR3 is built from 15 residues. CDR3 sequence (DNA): TGTGCCAGCAGCCCACGGACAGGGGGCTACTATGGCTACACCTTC. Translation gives CASSPRTGGYYGYTF.

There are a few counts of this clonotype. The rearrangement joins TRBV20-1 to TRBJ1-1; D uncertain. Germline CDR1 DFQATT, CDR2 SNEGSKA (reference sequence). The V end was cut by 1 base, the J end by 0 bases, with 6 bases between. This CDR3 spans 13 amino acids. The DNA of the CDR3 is TGCAGTGCTAGAGGGGAGGTGAACACTGAAGCTTTCTTT. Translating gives CSARGEVNTEAFF.

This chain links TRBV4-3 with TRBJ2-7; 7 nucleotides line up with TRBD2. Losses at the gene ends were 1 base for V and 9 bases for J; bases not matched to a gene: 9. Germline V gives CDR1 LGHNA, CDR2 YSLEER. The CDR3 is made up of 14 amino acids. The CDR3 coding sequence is TGCGCCAGCAGCCAAGTTCCCAGGGCTAGCGGGCAGTACTTC. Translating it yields CASSQVPRASGQYF.

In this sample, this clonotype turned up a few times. The CDR3: CASSVGRFYNEQFF. The CDR3 DNA reads TGTGCCAGCAGCGTAGGTAGGTTCTACAATGAGCAGTTCTTC. This chain joins TRBV9 and TRBJ2-1; D gene ambiguous. This CDR3 region has 14 residues. Germline assignment: CDR1 SGDLS and CDR2 YYNGEE. V lost 0 bases, J lost 3 bases, and 7 bases lay in between.

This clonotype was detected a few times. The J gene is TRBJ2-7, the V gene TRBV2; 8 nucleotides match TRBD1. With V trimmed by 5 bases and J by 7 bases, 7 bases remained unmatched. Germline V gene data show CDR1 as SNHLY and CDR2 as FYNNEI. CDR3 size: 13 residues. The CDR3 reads CASSSQGAGEQYF. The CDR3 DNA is TGTGCCAGCAGTTCGCAGGGGGCGGGTGAGCAGTACTTC.

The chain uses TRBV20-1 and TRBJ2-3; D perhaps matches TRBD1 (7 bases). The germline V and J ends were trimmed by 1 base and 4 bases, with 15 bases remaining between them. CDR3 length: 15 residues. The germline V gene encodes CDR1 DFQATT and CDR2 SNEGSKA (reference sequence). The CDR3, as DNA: TGCAGTGCTAGAGGGAGGGGGCTGGCCGCAGATACGCAGTATTTT. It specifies CSARGRGLAADTQYF.

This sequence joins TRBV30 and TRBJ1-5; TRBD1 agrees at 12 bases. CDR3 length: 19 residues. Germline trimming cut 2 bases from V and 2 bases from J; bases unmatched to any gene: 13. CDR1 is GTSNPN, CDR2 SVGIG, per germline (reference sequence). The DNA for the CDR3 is TGTGCCTGGAGTCCTCGGGACAGGGGGCGAGGAGTAGGCAATCAGCCCCAGCATTTT. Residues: CAWSPRDRGRGVGNQPQHF.

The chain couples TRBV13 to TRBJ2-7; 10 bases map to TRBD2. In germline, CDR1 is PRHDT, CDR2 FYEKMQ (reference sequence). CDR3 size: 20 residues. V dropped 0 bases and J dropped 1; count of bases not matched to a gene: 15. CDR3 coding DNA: TGTGCCAGCAGCTTAGGTTCGGGGCGGGTAGCGGGAGGTCGGTCCTACGAGCAGTACTTC. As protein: CASSLGSGRVAGGRSYEQYF.

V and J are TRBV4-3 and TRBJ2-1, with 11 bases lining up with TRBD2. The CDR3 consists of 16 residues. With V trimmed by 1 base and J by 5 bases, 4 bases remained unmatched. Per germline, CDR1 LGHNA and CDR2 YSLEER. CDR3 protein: CASSQVAGGPHNEQFF. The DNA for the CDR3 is TGCGCCAGCAGCCAAGTAGCGGGAGGGCCCCACAATGAGCAGTTCTTC.

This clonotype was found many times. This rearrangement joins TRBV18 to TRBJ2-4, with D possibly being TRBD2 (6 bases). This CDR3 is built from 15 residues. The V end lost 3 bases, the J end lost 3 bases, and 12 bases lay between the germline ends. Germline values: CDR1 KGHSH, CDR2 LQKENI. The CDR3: CASSPGGKGKNIQYF. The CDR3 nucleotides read TGTGCCAGCTCACCTGGGGGGAAAGGCAAAAACATTCAGTACTTC.

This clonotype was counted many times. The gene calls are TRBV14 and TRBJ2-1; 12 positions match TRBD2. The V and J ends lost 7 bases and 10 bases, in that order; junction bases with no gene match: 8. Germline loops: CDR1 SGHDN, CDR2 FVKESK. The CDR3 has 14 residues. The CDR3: CASIPLTSGREQFF. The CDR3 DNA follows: TGTGCCAGCATACCGTTAACTAGCGGGAGGGAGCAGTTCTTC.

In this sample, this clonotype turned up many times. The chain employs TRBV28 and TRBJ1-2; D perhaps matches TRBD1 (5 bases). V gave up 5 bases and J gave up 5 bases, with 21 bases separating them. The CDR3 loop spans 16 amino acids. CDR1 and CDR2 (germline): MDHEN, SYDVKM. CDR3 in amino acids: CASSDPRRRTRYGYTF. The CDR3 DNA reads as TGTGCCAGCAGTGACCCTCGCCGACGGACACGTTATGGCTACACCTTC.

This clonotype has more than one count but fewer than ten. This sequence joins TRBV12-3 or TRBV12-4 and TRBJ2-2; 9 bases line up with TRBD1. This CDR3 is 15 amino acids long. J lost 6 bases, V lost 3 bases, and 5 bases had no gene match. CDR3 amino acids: CASSLGQGLSGELFF. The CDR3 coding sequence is TGTGCCAGCAGTTTGGGACAGGGCTTATCCGGGGAGCTGTTTTTT.

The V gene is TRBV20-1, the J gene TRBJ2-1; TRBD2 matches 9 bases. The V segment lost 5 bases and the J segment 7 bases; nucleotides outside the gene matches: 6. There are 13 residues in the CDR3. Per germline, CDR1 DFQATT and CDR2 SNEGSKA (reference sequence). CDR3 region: CSAWLAGLNEQFF. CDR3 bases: TGCAGTGCTTGGCTAGCGGGACTTAATGAGCAGTTCTTC.

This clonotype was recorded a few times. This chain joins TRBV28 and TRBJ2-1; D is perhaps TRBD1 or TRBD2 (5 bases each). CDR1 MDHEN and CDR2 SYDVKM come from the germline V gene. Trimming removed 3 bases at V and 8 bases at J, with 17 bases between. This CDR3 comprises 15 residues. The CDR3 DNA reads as TGTGCCAGCAGTTTGCAGGGACCACCTACCGATGAGCAGTTCTTC. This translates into CASSLQGPPTDEQFF.

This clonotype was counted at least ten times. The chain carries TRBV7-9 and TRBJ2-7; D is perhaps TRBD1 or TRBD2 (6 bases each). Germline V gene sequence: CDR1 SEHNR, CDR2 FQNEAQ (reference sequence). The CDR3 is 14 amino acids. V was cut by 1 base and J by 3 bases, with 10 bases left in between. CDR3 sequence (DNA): TGTGCCAGCAGCTTAGGGGGGGCCCTCTACGAGCAGTACTTC. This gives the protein CASSLGGALYEQYF.

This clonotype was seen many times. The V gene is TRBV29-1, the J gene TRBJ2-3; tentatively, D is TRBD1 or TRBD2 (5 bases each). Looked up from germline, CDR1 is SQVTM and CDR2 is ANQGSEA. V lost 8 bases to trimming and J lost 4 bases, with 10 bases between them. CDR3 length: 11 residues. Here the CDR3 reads CSPRDPDTQYF. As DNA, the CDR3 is TGCAGCCCCCGGGACCCAGATACGCAGTATTTT.

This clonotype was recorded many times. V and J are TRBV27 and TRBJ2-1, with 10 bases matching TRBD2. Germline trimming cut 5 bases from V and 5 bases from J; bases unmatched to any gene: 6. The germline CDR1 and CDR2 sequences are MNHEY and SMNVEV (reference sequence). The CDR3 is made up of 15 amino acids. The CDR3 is CASSPGTSAHNEQFF. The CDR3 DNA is TGTGCCAGCAGTCCTGGGACTAGCGCCCACAATGAGCAGTTCTTC.